This T cell receptor (beta chain) is drawn from a study of T cell changes during pregnancy in multiple sclerosis (dated by TCRdb to about 2019). As for the study more broadly: The study looked at changes in the T cell repertoire across pregnancy in women with multiple sclerosis.

Library preparation was by the immunoSEQ multiplex PCR assay. TCRdb carries this immuneACCESS record with in-frame sequences only. Its versions omit some clonotypes, under half of them owing to an unresolved V gene in the studies checked, with the rest unexplained. The sample table holds tens of thousands of clones, of which just over 90% were seen once. The leading ten clones occupy 0.21% of the sample. V loses 5 bases at its end and J loses 8 bases; junction bases beyond the gene matches: 7. There are 15 amino acids in the CDR3, from cysteine to phenylalanine inclusive. CDR3 DNA only is kept here, 45 bases in frame from base 1. Via the germline V gene (reference sequence), CDR1 is SEHNR and CDR2 FQNEAQ. Concerning this clone itself: Its binding antigen is unknown. Base qualities are not recorded, but no much larger clone differs from it by a single base.

The chain links TRBV7-9 with TRBJ2-2; a stretch of 11 junction bases matches TRBD2. The clonotype comes from a female donor with multiple sclerosis, enrolled in a pregnancy study. The material was CD4+ T cells from peripheral blood mononuclear cells, obtained before pregnancy. DNA sequence: TGTGCCAGCAGCCTCGGACTAGCGGGTCATGGGGAGCTGTTTTTT. Its amino acids are CASSLGLAGHGELFF.